This TCR beta chain emerged from a study of a mutant IDH1 vaccine in newly diagnosed glioma. In the study overall: Patients began vaccination 4-6 weeks after radiotherapy alone, or with temozolomide cycles.

Libraries were prepared by immunoSEQ multiplex PCR; TCRdb keeps only in-frame clonotypes and omits some of them. The data contain 60,000 to 65,000 clones, around 84% of them singletons. Of note for this clone: Its matching antigen is unknown.

The V segment lost 2 bases and the J segment 5 bases; nucleotides outside the gene matches: 7. Germline assignment: CDR1 MNHNS and CDR2 SASEGT. The CDR3 covers 15 residues. Time point: week 35, safety follow-up. Topical imiquimod was applied with each vaccine dose, which held 300 ug of mutant IDH1 20-mer peptide. The TCR sequence derives from a man aged 25-45 years with glioma. The source was PBMCs, collected from a glioma patient whose treatment included an IDH1 peptide vaccine. The chain is built from TRBV6-1 and TRBJ2-5, with 8 nucleotides matching TRBD2. The CDR3 reads CASSERFASGETQYF. The CDR3 bases are TGTGCCAGCAGTGAACGGTTTGCTAGCGGGGAGACCCAGTACTTC.